This T cell receptor (beta chain) was captured in a study of Ad26.COV2.S vaccination and SARS-CoV-2 variants. This clone came up once. The antigen remains unidentified. Documented treatment: approximately 18 received Ad26.COV2.S at low or high dose, single or two shots; about 5 received placebo; per-sample allocation not given. Sampling occurred on day 63 after the first vaccine or placebo injection. The germline V gene has CDR1 SGHNT and CDR2 YYREEE (reference sequence). The CDR3 loop spans 14 amino acids. The ends were cut back, 7 bases at V and 3 bases at J, with 16 bases in the middle. Study conclusions and caveats: Substantial response breadth was reportedly seen for spike-specific CD8+ and CD4+ T cells after vaccination.

Some clones are missing from TCRdb's copy, which holds only in-frame ones; the method was immunoSEQ multiplex PCR. In the table there are approximately 360,000 clones, about 80% of which are singletons. The rearrangement links TRBV5-4 to TRBJ1-2, with D hard to call. Material: peripheral blood, obtained in a trial of Ad26.COV2.S vaccine versus placebo. This sequence was found in a person aged 18 to 65 who received the Ad26.COV2.S COVID-19 vaccine or a placebo. CDR3 sequence reads: CASLGAGGHYGYTF. Written as DNA, the CDR3 is TGTGCCAGCCTAGGTGCGGGAGGGCACTATGGCTACACCTTC.